The source of this T cell receptor beta chain is a study of shared clonotypes between healthy human individuals. Whole-study context: Donors had three CD4 naive, three CD4 memory, two CD8 naive and one CD8 memory plate apiece.

Notes on this clone: The antigen is not known.

Study outcomes and limitations: With a few donors compared, roughly 5% of naive CD4 clonotypes were shared.

At deep level, the assay was performed. TCRdb keeps only in-frame clones here, not all; method: immunoSEQ multiplex PCR. Among about 750,000 clones, about 92% were seen once, and the ten largest hold 24%. In germline, CDR1 is GTSNPN, CDR2 SVGIG (reference sequence). CDR3 length equals 15 residues. The trim removed 3 bases at V and 2 bases at J, leaving 9 bases unmatched. Naive CD8 cells lacked CD45RO and underwent positive selection for CCR7, leaving out terminally differentiated effector memory CD45RA+ cells. The sequencing sample was made of naive CD8+ T cells sorted from blood. This receptor was identified in a man under 40 in good health. The J gene is TRBJ2-5, the V gene TRBV30; TRBD2 matches 7 bases. This chain's CDR3 is CAWRSPRLAQETQYF. Here the CDR3 DNA reads TGTGCCTGGAGGTCGCCTAGACTAGCACAAGAGACCCAGTACTTC.